This TCR beta chain derives from a study of patients and donors after allogeneic stem cell transplantation. MiXCR, applied by TCRdb to the RT-PCR reads, yields one record per CDR3 protein. The profile shows some 90,000 distinct CDR3 sequences, roughly 48% of them singletons. Trimming cost V 1 base and J 4 bases; bases outside gene matches: 6. This CDR3 has 15 amino acids. Per germline, CDR1 DFQATT and CDR2 SNEGSKA (reference sequence). J is TRBJ1-5 and V is TRBV20-1; 8 positions match TRBD1. The TCR originated in a human donor who was either an allogeneic HSCT recipient or a stem cell or donor lymphocyte infusion donor (not recorded which). It is not recorded whose cells these are; they may come from a transplant donor. The source material was blood, either unsorted or a sorted T cell fraction (not recorded which). CDR3 coding DNA: TGCAGTGCTAGAGTTCAGGGACAGGCTAATCAGCCCCAGCATTTT. This encodes CSARVQGQANQPQHF.